These T cell receptor beta chains were read from a single sample in a study of tumor-infiltrating lymphocytes in localized non-small cell lung cancer. Some clones are missing from TCRdb's copy, which holds only in-frame ones; the method was immunoSEQ multiplex PCR. The repertoire holds over 10,000 clones, 60% to 85% seen once, with approximately 4.5% in the top ten. The source material was lung tumor tissue. The receptors shown here come from a human donor with non-small cell lung cancer. The CDR3 runs from the conserved cysteine through the conserved F or W. The D gene is left open where the match is weak. The listing skips clone size in some rows; elsewhere it reads once, few, many or a size class.

CDR3 protein,CDR3 DNA,V gene,J gene,clone size,D gene
CASSYSIPLSDYGYTF,TGTGCCAGCAGTTACTCGATCCCTCTATCGGACTATGGCTACACCTTC,TRBV6-6,TRBJ1-2,-,-
CASSDGPSYNEQFF,TGTGCCAGTAGTGACGGTCCCTCCTACAATGAGCAGTTCTTC,TRBV19,TRBJ2-1,-,-
CASSTHRTGRPLHF,TGTGCCAGCAGTACTCACCGGACAGGCCGACCCCTCCACTTT,TRBV28,TRBJ1-6,-,TRBD1
CASSSSGLAGAYEQYF,TGTGCCAGCAGCTCGTCTGGACTAGCGGGAGCCTACGAGCAGTACTTC,TRBV7-8,TRBJ2-7,-,TRBD2
CASSEGLWDREYGYTF,TGTGCCAGCAGTGAGGGTTTATGGGACAGGGAATATGGCTACACCTTC,TRBV25-1,TRBJ1-2,-,TRBD1
CASSFVQGPNYFIYGYTF,TGTGCCAGCAGCTTTGTACAGGGGCCCAATTATTTTATCTATGGCTACACCTTC,TRBV7-8,TRBJ1-2,-,TRBD1
CSVGGGQGDEKLFF,TGCAGCGTTGGGGGGGGACAGGGGGATGAAAAACTGTTTTTT,TRBV29-1,TRBJ1-4,once,TRBD1
CASSLGPLNEQFF,TGTGCCAGCAGCTTAGGTCCTCTCAATGAGCAGTTCTTC,TRBV7-2,TRBJ2-1,-,-
CASGPSSSGSYEQYF,TGTGCCAGCGGTCCCAGTTCTAGCGGGAGCTACGAGCAGTACTTC,TRBV5-4,TRBJ2-7,-,TRBD2
CASSLEKVTNTGELFF,TGCGCCAGCAGCTTGGAGAAGGTAACGAACACCGGGGAGCTGTTTTTT,TRBV5-1,TRBJ2-2,-,-
CASRGTQGDNQPQHF,TGCGCCAGCAGGGGAACACAGGGAGACAATCAGCCCCAGCATTTT,TRBV10-2,TRBJ1-5,-,-
CASSEQPGQGAGGYTF,TGTGCCAGCAGTGAACAGCCGGGACAGGGGGCCGGTGGCTACACCTTC,TRBV6-1,TRBJ1-2,few,TRBD1
CASSHRDPFGGNTEAFF,TGCGCCAGCAGCCACAGGGATCCCTTCGGGGGGAACACTGAAGCTTTCTTT,TRBV4-1,TRBJ1-1,-,-
CASKGPGNSPLHF,TGTGCCAGTAAGGGCCCGGGGAATTCACCCCTCCACTTT,TRBV19,TRBJ1-6,-,-
CASSLGDRANGELFF,TGCGCCAGCAGCTTGGGGGACAGGGCGAACGGGGAGCTGTTTTTT,TRBV5-1,TRBJ2-2,-,TRBD1
CASSDGTTNQPQHF,TGTGCCAGCAGTGACGGGACAACAAATCAGCCCCAGCATTTT,TRBV2,TRBJ1-5,-,-
CASIGWPNTGELFF,TGCGCCAGCATTGGGTGGCCGAACACCGGGGAGCTGTTTTTT,TRBV5-1,TRBJ2-2,-,-
CASSGPTGTEAFF,TGTGCCAGCAGCGGACCGACGGGCACTGAAGCTTTCTTT,TRBV9,TRBJ1-1,-,-
CASSLTPRGRLNTGELFF,TGTGCCAGCAGCTTAACACCCAGGGGGCGCCTAAACACCGGGGAGCTGTTTTTT,TRBV7-3,TRBJ2-2,-,TRBD1
CASNPWGPGNTIYF,TGTGCCAGCAACCCGTGGGGGCCTGGAAACACCATATATTTT,TRBV5-5,TRBJ1-3,-,-
CASSPSALHGEETQYF,TGTGCCAGCTCCCCCTCGGCCCTCCACGGCGAAGAGACCCAGTACTTC,TRBV18,TRBJ2-5,-,-
CASSYSISYGELFF,TGTGCCAGCAGTTACTCGATCTCTTACGGGGAGCTGTTTTTT,TRBV6-6,TRBJ2-2,few,-
CASSPTPLAADTF,TGTGCCAGCTCACCGACACCGCTTGCGGCGGACACCTTC,TRBV18,TRBJ1-2,few,-
CASSSLRGSGETQYF,TGTGCCAGCAGCTCGCTTCGCGGGAGCGGTGAGACCCAGTACTTC,TRBV7-2,TRBJ2-5,-,TRBD2
CASSQETSGGYNEQFF,TGTGCCAGCAGCCAAGAGACTAGCGGGGGCTACAATGAGCAGTTCTTC,TRBV14,TRBJ2-1,-,TRBD2
CASSLGTGNGAFF,TGTGCCAGTAGTCTCGGGACAGGCAATGGGGCTTTCTTT,TRBV19,TRBJ1-1,-,TRBD1
CAWIRLRDRAYEQYF,TGTGCCTGGATTCGACTCCGGGACAGGGCCTACGAGCAGTACTTC,TRBV30,TRBJ2-7,-,TRBD1
CASSLDPRQTRKTQYF,TGTGCCAGCAGCTTAGACCCTCGGCAAACTAGGAAGACCCAGTACTTC,TRBV7-9,TRBJ2-5,-,-
CASSPGLAGPVSYEQYF,TGTGCCAGCAGTCCGGGACTAGCGGGGCCCGTCTCCTACGAGCAGTACTTC,TRBV2,TRBJ2-7,-,TRBD2
CASSRGGANGELFF,TGTGCCAGTAGTAGGGGGGGCGCAAACGGGGAGCTGTTTTTT,TRBV19,TRBJ2-2,-,-
CASSIGTTYEQFF,TGTGCCAGTAGTATCGGGACTACATATGAGCAGTTCTTC,TRBV19,TRBJ2-1,-,TRBD2
CASSRGWESGNTIYF,TGTGCCAGCAGCCGAGGGTGGGAGTCTGGAAACACCATATATTTT,TRBV11-3,TRBJ1-3,-,-
CASSLLSPGRGYYGYTF,TGTGCCAGCAGCTTATTATCCCCGGGGAGGGGGTACTATGGCTACACCTTC,TRBV7-9,TRBJ1-2,-,-
CASSLARGHTGELFF,TGTGCCAGCAGCTTAGCTCGGGGCCACACCGGGGAGCTGTTTTTT,TRBV7-2,TRBJ2-2,-,-
CASTLGGTSATDTQYF,TGCGCCAGCACCTTAGGGGGGACTAGCGCCACAGATACGCAGTATTTT,TRBV5-1,TRBJ2-3,-,TRBD2
CSVFSAGHSRDTQYF,TGCAGCGTTTTTTCAGCGGGGCACTCCAGAGATACGCAGTATTTT,TRBV29-1,TRBJ2-3,-,TRBD2
CASSGQGQAKNIQYF,TGTGCCAGCAGCGGACAGGGTCAGGCCAAAAACATTCAGTACTTC,TRBV9,TRBJ2-4,-,TRBD1
CASSHNRDPSGYTF,TGTGCCAGCAGCCATAACAGGGACCCTAGTGGCTACACCTTC,TRBV14,TRBJ1-2,-,-
CATRDRNSGNTIYF,TGTGCCACTAGGGACAGGAACTCTGGAAACACCATATATTTT,TRBV6-5,TRBJ1-3,-,TRBD1
CASSHRPGPQMGQYGYTF,TGTGCCAGCTCACACCGTCCGGGACCCCAAATGGGGCAATATGGCTACACCTTC,TRBV7-2,TRBJ1-2,-,-
CASSPSGVSYEQYF,TGTGCCAGCAGCCCTAGCGGGGTTTCCTACGAGCAGTACTTC,TRBV9,TRBJ2-7,few,TRBD2
CASSQDGWMGQNSNQPQHF,TGCGCCAGCAGCCAAGATGGGTGGATGGGGCAGAATAGCAATCAGCCCCAGCATTTT,TRBV4-3,TRBJ1-5,few,-
CASSPRDNSNTEAFF,TGTGCCAGCTCACCAAGGGACAATTCGAACACTGAAGCTTTCTTT,TRBV18,TRBJ1-1,-,-
CASTPGGSGNTIYF,TGTGCCAGTACCCCGGGCGGCTCTGGAAACACCATATATTTT,TRBV19,TRBJ1-3,-,-
CASELGTATNEKLFF,TGTGCCAGCGAGCTCGGGACGGCAACTAATGAAAAACTGTTTTTT,TRBV7-8,TRBJ1-4,-,-
CASSSTGRRVEKLFF,TGTGCCAGCAGTTCGACAGGGAGGAGGGTGGAAAAACTGTTTTTT,TRBV6-5,TRBJ1-4,once,TRBD1
CASSHTGQGNTEAFF,TGTGCCAGCAGCCATACAGGACAGGGGAACACTGAAGCTTTCTTT,TRBV11-3,TRBJ1-1,-,TRBD1
CASSTGAGETQYF,TGTGCCAGCTCGACAGGGGCCGGGGAGACCCAGTACTTC,TRBV18,TRBJ2-5,-,TRBD1
CASSSPTRSGELFF,TGTGCCAGTAGCTCCCCTACTCGCTCCGGGGAGCTGTTTTTT,TRBV19,TRBJ2-2,-,-
CASSGAGKAQPQHF,TGTGCCAGCAGTGGGGCAGGGAAAGCTCAGCCCCAGCATTTT,TRBV25-1,TRBJ1-5,-,-
CASSPTGVQETQYF,TGTGCCAGCAGCCCTACAGGGGTCCAAGAGACCCAGTACTTC,TRBV5-5,TRBJ2-5,-,TRBD1
CASSIKTGTIYF,TGTGCCAGCAGCATCAAAACGGGCACCATATATTTT,TRBV2,TRBJ1-3,-,-
CATQTVTSYEQYF,TGTGCCACCCAGACAGTTACCTCCTACGAGCAGTACTTC,TRBV10-3,TRBJ2-7,-,-
CASSPVTGPGNTIYF,TGTGCCAGCAGCCCCGTCACAGGGCCTGGAAACACCATATATTTT,TRBV7-2,TRBJ1-3,-,-
CASSTEGQGALVGTEAFF,TGTGCCAGCAGCACCGAGGGACAGGGGGCGTTGGTAGGCACTGAAGCTTTCTTT,TRBV7-2,TRBJ1-1,-,TRBD1